The subject of this entry is one TCR beta chain. CDR1 is SGHRS and CDR2 is YFSETQ in the germline V gene. V shed 0 bases and J 4 bases; nucleotides not matched to a gene: 6. CDR3 length: 17 residues. Study members were between about 18 and 95 years old and lived in approximately 25 US regions. This sample stems from a study of blood T cell repertoires in COVID-19. Study context: From T cells, B-cell-depleted T cells, or PBMCs came the material, which was cDNA or gDNA.

In the authors' workflow: Researchers report that nucleated cell counts were estimated from reference gene primer amplification. Here immunoSEQ multiplex PCR was the method, and the copy in TCRdb shows in-frame clones only, minus some. V and J calls and clone size follow that table, whereas D and trimming were derived from the DNA. The repertoire includes about 380,000 clones, more than 75% of them detected once, and less than 1.5% sits in the top ten. This clonotype originated in a woman under 30 who had recovered from COVID-19. Sequencing was carried out using PBMCs or T cells enriched from blood (not recorded which). The chain employs TRBV5-1 and TRBJ2-2; 10 bases map to TRBD1. The CDR3 DNA reads TGCGCCAGCAGCTTGGATGACAGGGGGCGGGGCACCGGGGAGCTGTTTTTT. Translation gives CASSLDDRGRGTGELFF.